The clone carrying this T cell receptor (beta chain) came up many times. Its antigen is not known. Time point of the sample: patch test 3, about 24 weeks after DPC sensitization. Treatment in this sample: therapeutic diphenylcyclopropenone sensitization with weekly scalp DPC. CDR3 length equals 16 residues. Losses at the gene ends were 0 bases for V and 8 bases for J; bases not matched to a gene: 9. CDR1 and CDR2 from the germline V gene are SGDLS and YYNGEE. The data derive from a study of human T cells and chemical hapten exposure. Study context: Patch tests delivered 0.01% DPC to the upper back and were evaluated at 6 days. Overall study results and limits: Alopecia affected the donors, so their immune response may differ from healthy people's.

Unique molecular identifiers were linked by the library to individual cDNA molecules. As processed by the authors: The median was about 100,000 TCRs per sample, ranging roughly 20,000 to 750,000. TCRdb reanalysed the RACE reads using MiXCR and keeps one entry per CDR3 protein. The V and J calls, along with clone size, are taken from TCRdb and not from the paper's own processing. The repertoire holds 55,000 to 75,000 distinct CDR3 sequences, around 12% seen once, with roughly 2.4% in the top ten. This TCR was sampled from a young man with alopecia areata. Some clones in this sample may be carry-over from other donors' samples. The chain joins TRBV9 to TRBJ1-4; 8 bases align to TRBD1. The material sequenced was whole blood, taken in connection with sensitization to the hapten diphenylcyclopropenone (DPC). The CDR3 nucleotides are TGTGCCAGCAGCGTAGGCGTCGGCAGGGGGCCGGAAAAACTGTTTTTT. This encodes CASSVGVGRGPEKLFF. The whole variable domain, remainder taken from reference TRBV9 and TRBJ1-4, is DSGVTQTPKHLITATGQRVTLRCSPRSGDLSVYWYQQSLDQGLQFLIQYYNGEERAKGNILERFSAQQFPDLHSELNLSSLELGDSALYFCASSVGVGRGPEKLFFGSGTQLSVL.